One and the same sample provided the 16 T cell receptor beta chains below, sequenced in a study of cytomegalovirus exposure and HLA in healthy donors. Vbeta (60) and Jbeta (13) primers were used in the PCR. Profiling relied on immunoSEQ multiplex PCR, and the TCRdb table lists in-frame clones only, not all of them. The sample carries under 200,000 clones, around 75% recorded once. The sequencing input was PBMCs. Receptors originate from a young man in good health and CMV-seronegative.

Concerning this clone: Sequence at one end of the junction differs from germline and may be a read error. The V call is TRBV2, the J call TRBJ2-3; 13 nucleotides match TRBD2. CDR3 size: 14 residues. Germline-derived CDR1 and CDR2 are SNHLY and FYNNEI. Written as DNA, the CDR3 is TGTGCCAGCAGGGAAGGACTAGCGGGAGCTACGCAGTATTTT. It translates to CASREGLAGATQYF.

The chain joins TRBV7-2 to TRBJ2-1; 7 bases map to TRBD2. This CDR3 is 15 amino acids long. V shed 0 bases, J shed 10 bases, and the junction held 9 bases outside the gene matches. The germline V gene encodes CDR1 SGHTA and CDR2 FQGNSA. CDR3 sequence reads: CASSLAVIGGDEQFF. The CDR3 DNA follows: TGTGCCAGCAGCTTAGCGGTAATTGGGGGGGACGAGCAGTTCTTC. The variable domain in full, completed from reference TRBV7-2 and TRBJ2-1, reads GAGVSQSPSNKVTEKGKDVELRCDPISGHTALYWYRQSLGQGLEFLIYFQGNSAPDKSGLPSDRFSAERTGGSVSTLTIQRTQQEDSAVYLCASSLAVIGGDEQFFGPGTRLTVL.

The rearrangement links TRBV7-2 to TRBJ2-3; 9 bases line up with TRBD2. CDR1 SGHTA and CDR2 FQGNSA come from the germline V gene. This CDR3 has 17 residues. Trimming at V came to 0 bases and at J to 3 bases, leaving 7 bases not matched to a gene. The DNA of the CDR3 is TGTGCCAGCAGCTTAGCTCATAGCGGGAGAGGGACAGATACGCAGTATTTT. The encoded protein is CASSLAHSGRGTDTQYF.

The CDR3 region has the DNA TGCGCCAGCCCCCAGGATGGTAGCGGGTCCTTGGGCACCGGGGAGCTGTTTTTT. Translation gives CASPQDGSGSLGTGELFF. The chain links TRBV4-3 to TRBJ2-2, with 7 bases matching TRBD2. V gave up 8 bases and J gave up 4 bases; unmatched junction bases: 19. Looked up from germline, CDR1 is LGHNA and CDR2 is YSLEER. This CDR3 has 18 residues.

This clone was seen more than once but under ten times. The genes are TRBV4-1 and TRBJ1-1; 8 positions agree with TRBD1. Per the germline V gene, CDR1 is MGHRA and CDR2 is YSYEKL. V lost 4 bases and J lost 1; bases outside the gene matches: 2. The CDR3 covers 14 residues. The CDR3, as DNA: TGCGCCAGCAGCCTACAGGGGGGGAACACTGAAGCTTTCTTT. Residues: CASSLQGGNTEAFF.

This chain's CDR3 is CASSPGTGGNEQFF. CDR3 DNA: TGTGCCAGCAGTCCGGGTACAGGCGGAAATGAGCAGTTCTTC. This rearrangement joins TRBV6-5 to TRBJ2-1; a weak D match, TRBD1 (5 bases). Germline values: CDR1 MNHEY, CDR2 SVGAGI. This CDR3 has 14 amino acids. V was clipped by 5 bases and J by 7 bases, with 15 bases between them.

The chain recombines TRBV5-4 with TRBJ2-7; D is possibly TRBD1 (6 bases). Germline lookup yields CDR1 SGHNT and CDR2 YYREEE (reference sequence). This CDR3 has 16 amino acids. Trimming pared 4 bases from V and 0 bases from J, leaving 17 bases between. DNA for the CDR3: TGTGCCAGCAGCGCAGGGGCGGGCCTCAGCTCCTACGAGCAGTACTTC. The encoded protein is CASSAGAGLSSYEQYF.

The gene calls are TRBV29-1 and TRBJ2-7; 8 positions agree with TRBD2. CDR3 length equals 12 residues. CDR1 is SQVTM and CDR2 is ANQGSEA in the germline V gene. V was clipped by 7 bases and J by 5 bases; unmatched bases: 7. The CDR3 DNA follows: TGCAGCGCCTTCAGCGGGAGCCACGAGCAGTACTTC. Its protein is CSAFSGSHEQYF.

The gene calls are TRBV27 and TRBJ2-7, with TRBD1 matching 7 bases. The CDR3 contains 13 residues. V dropped 6 bases and J dropped 9; count of bases not matched to a gene: 11. Germline values: CDR1 MNHEY, CDR2 SMNVEV (reference sequence). CDR3 bases: TGTGCCAGCAGCACCCGGGACAGCCAACGGCAGTACTTC. Translation gives CASSTRDSQRQYF.

This chain joins TRBV7-9 and TRBJ2-3, with 13 bases fitting TRBD2. Germline loops: CDR1 SEHNR, CDR2 FQNEAQ (reference sequence). The CDR3 covers 14 residues. The V gene end was trimmed by 11 bases and the J gene end by 5 bases; junction bases not matched to a gene: 7. The DNA for the CDR3 is TGTGCCGGAACCGGGACTAGCGGGAAAGATACGCAGTATTTT. Translation: CAGTGTSGKDTQYF. The full variable domain, rest sourced from reference TRBV7-9 and TRBJ2-3, is DTGVSQNPRHKITKRGQNVTFRCDPISEHNRLYWYRQTLGQGPEFLTYFQNEAQLEKSRLLSDRFSAERPKGSFSTLEIQRTEQGDSAMYLCAGTGTSGKDTQYFGPGTRLTVL.

CDR3 protein: CASSPTLGEQYF. The CDR3 nucleotides read TGTGCCAGCAGCCCCACTCTCGGGGAACAGTACTTC. The rearrangement links TRBV7-9 to TRBJ2-7; D is possibly TRBD2 (5 bases). The CDR3 runs to 12 residues. CDR1 and CDR2 (germline): SEHNR, FQNEAQ (reference sequence). Trimming stripped 5 bases from V and 10 bases from J, with 15 bases between.

This clone was found a few times. The CDR3: CASSLAEGLAGVDEQFF. CDR3 DNA sequence: TGTGCCAGCAGTCTCGCCGAGGGACTAGCGGGAGTCGATGAGCAGTTCTTC. The chain combines TRBV14 with TRBJ2-1, with 14 bases identical to TRBD2. The J segment lost 8 bases and the V segment lost 6 bases, leaving 12 bases of the junction unmatched. Germline CDR1 reads SGHDN; CDR2 reads FVKESK. The CDR3 runs to 17 residues.

Only a few counts were recorded for this clone. This chain connects TRBV4-3 to TRBJ2-1; 8 bases line up with TRBD2. V lost 6 bases, J lost 1 base, and 8 bases stayed unmatched. The CDR3 is 16 amino acids. The germline CDR1 and CDR2 sequences are LGHNA and YSLEER. The CDR3 coding sequence is TGCGCCAGCAGTGTAAGCGGGAGTGGGTCCTACAATGAGCAGTTCTTC. The encoded protein is CASSVSGSGSYNEQFF.

The chain couples TRBV5-4 to TRBJ2-7, with D tentatively TRBD2 (6 bases). This CDR3 has 15 residues. Germline CDR1 reads SGHNT; CDR2 reads YYREEE (reference sequence). V was clipped by 0 bases and J by 0 bases, with 10 bases between them. CDR3 nucleotide sequence: TGTGCCAGCAGCTTGGACGTCGGGAGCTCCTACGAGCAGTACTTC. Its protein is CASSLDVGSSYEQYF.

The chain uses TRBV7-2 and TRBJ2-3; tentatively, D is TRBD1 (5 bases). The V gene lost 5 bases and the J gene lost 0 bases, with 12 bases spanning the gap. Germline-derived CDR1 and CDR2 are SGHTA and FQGNSA. The CDR3 length is 15 residues. The DNA of the CDR3 is TGTGCCAGCAGCCTAAGGCAGGGCAGCACAGATACGCAGTATTTT. Translating it yields CASSLRQGSTDTQYF.

The J gene is TRBJ1-2, the V gene TRBV6-5, with TRBD1 as a possible D gene (6 bases). This CDR3 is built from 14 residues. The V gene's germline CDR1 is MNHEY and CDR2 SVGAGI. V gave up 2 bases and J gave up 4 bases, with 11 bases separating them. CDR3 DNA: TGTGCCAGCAGTTACCGGGGGGCGGTCTATGGCTACACCTTC. Protein: CASSYRGAVYGYTF.